One sample yielded the 32 T cell receptor beta chains listed below, sequenced in a study of post-analysis software for immune sequencing data. Points from the study as a whole: Controls had lower frequencies than patients of about 5 TRBV segments, which included TRBV5-6, TRBV5-1 and TRBV20-1.

The authors incorporated unique molecular identifiers into the TCR beta cDNA libraries. TCRdb reprocessed the PCR reads with MiXCR, giving one entry per CDR3 protein. The sample shows a few hundred thousand distinct CDR3 sequences, 36% of them seen only once. No antigen is known for these receptors. The sample consisted of blood. All receptors derive from a girl under 18 with multiple sclerosis.

On this clonotype: One junction end does not reproduce the germline sequence, and a read error may be involved. The chain uses TRBV12-3 or TRBV12-4 and TRBJ2-2; a possible D gene is TRBD1 (5 bases). The CDR3 runs 14 residues. In DNA, the CDR3 is TGCGCCAGCAGTGGTCAGGGTAACACCGGGGAGCTGTTTTTT. This sequence encodes CASSGQGNTGELFF.

This clonotype has at least ten counts. This rearrangement joins TRBV13 to TRBJ2-3; maybe TRBD2 (6 bases). The V and J ends lost 3 bases and 4 bases respectively, with 11 bases between them. The V gene's germline CDR1 is PRHDT and CDR2 FYEKMQ (reference sequence). The CDR3 contains 14 residues. CDR3 nucleotides: TGTGCCAGCAGCTTCCAGGGAGGCGCAGATACGCAGTATTTT. Its protein is CASSFQGGADTQYF. The full variable domain, completed using reference TRBV13 and TRBJ2-3, is AAGVIQSPRHLIKEKRETATLKCYPIPRHDTVYWYQQGPGQDPQFLISFYEKMQSDKGSIPDRFSAQQFSDYHSELNMSSLELGDSALYFCASSFQGGADTQYFGPGTRLTVL.

This clonotype was observed a few times. The chain has TRBV19 and TRBJ2-1, with 10 positions matching TRBD2. Trimming removed 5 bases from V and 5 bases from J; junction bases left unmatched: 6. The CDR3 is 15 residues long. In germline, CDR1 is LNHDA, CDR2 SQIVND (reference sequence). This CDR3 is CASSGASGGHNEQFF. CDR3 coding DNA: TGTGCCAGTAGTGGGGCTAGCGGGGGCCACAATGAGCAGTTCTTC.

This clonotype was detected many times. The gene calls are TRBV20-1 and TRBJ2-1, with a possible D match to TRBD2 (5 bases). In germline, CDR1 is DFQATT, CDR2 SNEGSKA (reference sequence). Trimming shortened V by 0 bases and J by 4 bases, and 10 bases separated the two germline ends. The CDR3 is 14 residues long. The CDR3 coding sequence is TGCAGTGCTAGAGATGTCAGCGGTTACAATGAGCAGTTCTTC. Translating it yields CSARDVSGYNEQFF.

V usage is TRBV12-3 or TRBV12-4 and J usage is TRBJ2-1; D might be TRBD2 (6 bases). Trimming took 2 bases from V and 0 from J, leaving 14 bases between them. The CDR3 runs to 17 residues. CDR3 DNA: TGTGCCAGCAGTTTAATCTTAGCGGCCCCCTCCTACAATGAGCAGTTCTTC. Amino acids: CASSLILAAPSYNEQFF.

In nucleotides, the CDR3 is TGCAGCGTTGATCCTACAGGGGGCAATGAGCAGTACTTC. Protein product: CSVDPTGGNEQYF. This rearrangement joins TRBV29-1 to TRBJ2-5, with 9 bases fitting TRBD1. The V segment lost 3 bases and the J segment 11 bases; nucleotides outside the gene matches: 10. This CDR3 has 13 residues. Germline assignment: CDR1 SQVTM and CDR2 ANQGSEA.

This clonotype was detected many times. J is TRBJ2-7 and V is TRBV10-3; D is tentatively TRBD1 or TRBD2 (5 bases each). The germline V and J ends were trimmed by 2 bases and 5 bases, with 16 bases remaining between them. Germline-derived CDR1 and CDR2 are ENHRY and SYGVKD. The CDR3 length is 15 residues. DNA for the CDR3: TGTGCCATCAGTGAGGGGAATCGGGACGGGGACGAGCAGTACTTC. It yields the protein CAISEGNRDGDEQYF.

This clonotype was seen at least ten times. The rearrangement joins TRBV5-1 to TRBJ1-1; a possible D gene is TRBD1 (6 bases). The germline CDR1 and CDR2 sequences are SGHRS and YFSETQ. V was pared by 0 bases and J by 1 base, with 10 bases between. CDR3 size: 15 residues. CDR3 sequence reads: CASSLAPTGNTEAFF. The CDR3 DNA is TGCGCCAGCAGCTTGGCCCCGACAGGGAACACTGAAGCTTTCTTT.

The chain links TRBV12-3 or TRBV12-4 to TRBJ2-3; 7 bases agree with TRBD2. The CDR3 runs 16 residues. After removal of 5 bases from V and 4 bases from J, the junction contained 12 bases not matched to a gene. This CDR3 reads CASSHRQSTSADTQYF. CDR3 coding DNA: TGTGCCAGCAGTCATAGACAGAGTACTAGCGCAGATACGCAGTATTTT.

At least ten counts were recorded for this clonotype. The chain joins TRBV2 to TRBJ1-2, with unresolved D. This CDR3 comprises 14 residues. CDR1 and CDR2 from the germline V gene are SNHLY and FYNNEI. With 4 bases removed from V and 8 bases from J, the gap between germline ends came to 17 bases. CDR3 sequence: CASSGRLGIAGYTF. The CDR3 coding sequence is TGTGCCAGCAGTGGGCGGCTGGGGATCGCCGGCTACACCTTC.

On this clonotype: A much bigger clone sits one base away, suggesting this may be a read error. J is TRBJ2-5 and V is TRBV5-1; 7 bases line up with TRBD2. This CDR3 is 15 amino acids long. CDR1 and CDR2 (germline): SGHRS, YFSETQ. In nucleotides, the CDR3 is TGCACCAGCAGCTGGGAGGGCGCTGGAGGGGAGACCCAGTACTTC. It codes for CTSSWEGAGGETQYF.

This clonotype was counted many times. The chain employs TRBV20-1 and TRBJ2-1; no clear D. The germline V and J ends were trimmed by 6 bases and 4 bases, with 4 bases remaining between them. CDR1 and CDR2 (germline): DFQATT, SNEGSKA (reference sequence). This CDR3 comprises 10 residues. For the CDR3, the DNA is TGCAGTGCCCATTACAATGAGCAGTTCTTC. This encodes CSAHYNEQFF.

Only a few counts were recorded for this clonotype. The rearrangement uses TRBV2 and TRBJ2-2; 11 bases line up with TRBD2. The CDR3 runs to 15 residues. V was clipped by 6 bases and J by 5 bases; unmatched bases: 5. Germline-derived CDR1 and CDR2 are SNHLY and FYNNEI. This CDR3 reads CASSLSGRDTGELFF. The CDR3 DNA sequence: TGTGCCAGCAGCCTTAGCGGGAGGGATACCGGGGAGCTGTTTTTT.

The sample holds many counts of this clonotype. The V call is TRBV7-2, the J call TRBJ1-2; D unresolved. Germline values: CDR1 SGHTA, CDR2 FQGNSA. V was shortened by 6 bases and J by 8 bases, with 16 bases between the two germline ends. The length of the CDR3 is 13 residues. CDR3 DNA sequence: TGTGCCAGCAGTATGGAGGGAGGGCTCGGCTACACCTTC. Its translation: CASSMEGGLGYTF.

In regard to this clonotype: A much more abundant neighbour one base away suggests this may be a read error. The chain links TRBV4-1 to TRBJ1-2; D remains unclear. The germline V gene has CDR1 MGHRA and CDR2 YSYEKL. Trimming cost V 0 bases and J 6 bases, with 14 bases left between them. CDR3 length: 15 amino acids. This chain's CDR3 is CASSQDRSRIHGYTF. CDR3 DNA sequence: TGCGCCAGCAGCCAAGATAGAAGCAGGATACATGGCTACACCTTC.

CDR3 coding DNA: TGTGCCAGCAGCTGGGATACGGACAATGAGCAGTTCTTC. Amino acids: CASSWDTDNEQFF. The chain uses TRBV11-3 and TRBJ2-1; D is unresolved. This CDR3 region has 13 residues. Germline-derived CDR1 and CDR2 are SGHNT and YENEEA. The V and J ends lost 4 bases and 5 bases respectively, with 9 bases between them. Supplemented by reference TRBV11-3 and TRBJ2-1, the full variable domain reads EAGVVQSPRYKIIEKKQPVAFWCNPISGHNTLYWYLQNLGQGPELLIRYENEEAVDDSQLPKDRFSAERLKGVDSTLKIQPAELGDSAVYLCASSWDTDNEQFFGPGTRLTVL.

By share of the sample, this clonotype is medium-sized. The chain is built from TRBV10-3 and TRBJ2-3; maybe TRBD2 (6 bases). The length of the CDR3 is 16 residues. The germline CDR1 and CDR2 sequences are ENHRY and SYGVKD. V was pared by 5 bases and J by 2 bases, with 17 bases between. In nucleotides, the CDR3 is TGTGCCATCAGTCTGGATATAGCGGAATCCACAGATACGCAGTATTTT. Its translation: CAISLDIAESTDTQYF.

This clonotype occurred a few times. This may come from a read error, since a much larger clone is one base off. The rearrangement links TRBV9 to TRBJ2-6; 15 bases align to TRBD2. The length of the CDR3 is 19 residues. Germline lookup yields CDR1 SGDLS and CDR2 YYNGEE. Here the CDR3 DNA reads TGTGCCGGCAGCGTAGGACTAGCGGGGGGGAGCTCTGGGGCCAACGTCCTGACTTTC. This sequence encodes CAGSVGLAGGSSGANVLTF.

A note on this clonotype: This may be a read error, as it is one base from a much larger clone. V and J are TRBV20-1 and TRBJ1-4; TRBD1 is a possible D gene (5 bases). This CDR3 is 13 amino acids long. Between the trimmed V and J ends, which lost 5 bases and 4 bases, there was a span of 11 bases. Germline V gives CDR1 DFQATT, CDR2 SNEGSKA (reference sequence). The CDR3 DNA reads as TGCAGTGCTGGGACGGAATATAATGAAAAACTGTTTTTT. Its translation is CSAGTEYNEKLFF.

This chain uses TRBV6-5 with TRBJ2-7; D gene ambiguous. The J call may not be correct, given that the DNA end is closer to TRBJ2-5. The V gene's germline CDR1 is MNHEY and CDR2 SVGAGI. This CDR3 contains 16 residues. This CDR3 is CASSYSNQMTGETQYF. CDR3 coding DNA: TGTGCCAGCAGTTACTCGAACCAGATGACCGGAGAGACCCAGTACTTC.

The chain has TRBV7-3 and TRBJ2-1, with 8 bases lining up with TRBD2. This CDR3 has 16 residues. After removal of 1 base from V and 9 bases from J, the junction contained 11 bases not matched to a gene. Per the germline V gene, CDR1 is SGHTA and CDR2 is FQGTGA. CDR3 residues: CASSLSSGKTPAEQFF. Written as DNA, the CDR3 is TGTGCCAGCAGCTTAAGTAGCGGGAAGACCCCGGCTGAGCAGTTCTTC.

This clonotype was recorded a few times. Given a much more abundant clone one base away, this may be a read error. The J gene is TRBJ2-5, the V gene TRBV5-1, with 8 bases matching TRBD1. The J call may be in error: the DNA end matches TRBJ2-1 better. Germline assignment: CDR1 SGHRS and CDR2 YFSETQ. CDR3 length: 15 amino acids. Written as DNA, the CDR3 is TGCGCCAGCAGGATTGGGACAGGCGTACAAGAGACCCAGTTCTTC. Translation: CASRIGTGVQETQFF.

This clonotype occurred many times. The rearrangement joins TRBV7-9 to TRBJ1-1; D ambiguous. CDR1 is SEHNR and CDR2 is FQNEAQ in the germline V gene (reference sequence). V shed 5 bases and J shed 5 bases, with 9 bases lying between them. The CDR3 length is 12 residues. CDR3 sequence reads: CASSPGRTEAFF. The DNA for the CDR3 is TGTGCCAGCAGCCCCGGGAGAACTGAAGCTTTCTTT.

Comment on this clonotype: This could be a read error, since a much larger clone is one nucleotide away. The chain employs TRBV28 and TRBJ2-1, with D perhaps given as TRBD1 or TRBD2 (6 bases each). Germline V gives CDR1 MDHEN, CDR2 SYDVKM. The V and J ends lost 5 bases and 13 bases respectively, with 24 bases between them. CDR3 length: 15 amino acids. The CDR3 nucleotides read TGTGCCAGCAGTCCCCGGGACCCTAGGGGGGAGACCCAGTTCTTC. It encodes CASSPRDPRGETQFF.

This clonotype was recorded at least ten times. This chain uses TRBV7-9 with TRBJ2-1; 12 bases are shared with TRBD2. V lost 0 bases, J lost 2 bases, and 8 bases stayed unmatched. Germline lookup yields CDR1 SEHNR and CDR2 FQNEAQ (reference sequence). CDR3 size: 19 residues. CDR3 in amino acids: CASSLARLAGGGTYNEQFF. CDR3 nucleotide sequence: TGTGCCAGCAGCTTAGCTCGGCTAGCGGGAGGGGGAACCTACAATGAGCAGTTCTTC.

This clonotype has at least ten counts. The chain recombines TRBV29-1 with TRBJ2-3; D remains unclear. This CDR3 has 12 amino acids. V lost 5 bases and J lost 6, with 12 bases in between. Germline values: CDR1 SQVTM, CDR2 ANQGSEA. CDR3 loop: CSVQNHGDTQYF. CDR3 DNA: TGCAGCGTTCAAAATCACGGGGATACGCAGTATTTT.

This clonotype has at least ten counts. The chain is built from TRBV19 and TRBJ2-1; D is possibly TRBD2 (5 bases). Trimming removed 0 bases from V and 5 bases from J, with 17 bases in between. This CDR3 contains 17 residues. The germline V gene has CDR1 LNHDA and CDR2 SQIVND (reference sequence). The CDR3 nucleotides read TGTGCCAGTAGTATAGATCTGGCCCCCCTGGAGGACAATGAGCAGTTCTTC. Protein product: CASSIDLAPLEDNEQFF.

This clonotype was observed many times. V is TRBV29-1 and J is TRBJ2-3; D is ambiguous. This CDR3 region has 15 residues. Germline V lookup: CDR1 SQVTM, CDR2 ANQGSEA. V lost 5 bases and J lost 2, with 17 bases in between. The chain's CDR3 is CSVSGDPFDTDTQYF. The CDR3 DNA reads TGCAGCGTTAGTGGAGACCCATTCGACACAGATACGCAGTATTTT.

CDR3 sequence: CASSQAYQDEQFF. The CDR3, as DNA: TGTGCCAGCAGCCAAGCCTACCAAGATGAGCAGTTCTTC. The chain is built from TRBV14 and TRBJ2-1; D is unresolved. CDR3 length: 13 residues. The germline gives CDR1 SGHDN, CDR2 FVKESK. The V gene lost 1 base and the J gene lost 8 bases, with 9 bases spanning the gap.

This clonotype was observed at least ten times. The chain joins TRBV29-1 to TRBJ2-1; 14 nucleotides match TRBD2. The ends lost 7 bases at V and 0 bases at J; junction bases unmatched: 11. This CDR3 region has 18 residues. Germline loops: CDR1 SQVTM, CDR2 ANQGSEA. CDR3 in amino acids: CSAEGTSGSKGSYNEQFF. DNA for the CDR3: TGCAGCGCCGAGGGGACTAGCGGGAGCAAGGGCTCCTACAATGAGCAGTTCTTC.

This clonotype was observed many times. The chain uses TRBV7-9 and TRBJ2-1, with D uncertain. The CDR3 runs 13 residues. The germline V gene has CDR1 SEHNR and CDR2 FQNEAQ (reference sequence). V was cut by 5 bases and J by 3 bases, with 8 bases left in between. The CDR3 region has the DNA TGTGCCAGCAGCGGCGGAGTCTACAATGAGCAGTTCTTC. Residues: CASSGGVYNEQFF.

J is TRBJ2-3 and V is TRBV5-1, with TRBD2 matching 7 bases. Per germline, CDR1 SGHRS and CDR2 YFSETQ. CDR3 size: 15 residues. J was trimmed by 3 bases and V by 0 bases; bases with no gene match: 4. CDR3 region: CASSLEGSGTDTQYF. The CDR3 nucleotides are TGCGCCAGCAGCTTGGAAGGTAGCGGGACAGATACGCAGTATTTT.